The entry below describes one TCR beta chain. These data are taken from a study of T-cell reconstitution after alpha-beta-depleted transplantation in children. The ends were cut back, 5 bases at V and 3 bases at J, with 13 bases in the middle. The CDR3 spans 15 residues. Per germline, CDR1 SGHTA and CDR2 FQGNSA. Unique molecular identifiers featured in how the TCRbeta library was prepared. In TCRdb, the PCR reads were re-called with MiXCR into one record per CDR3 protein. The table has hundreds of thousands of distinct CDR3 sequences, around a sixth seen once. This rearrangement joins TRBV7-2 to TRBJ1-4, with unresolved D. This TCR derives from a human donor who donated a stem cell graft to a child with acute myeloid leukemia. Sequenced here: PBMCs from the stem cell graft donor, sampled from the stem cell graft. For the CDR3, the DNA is TGTGCCAGCAGCCAGCAGACAATGCCTAATGAAAAACTGTTTTTT. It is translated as CASSQQTMPNEKLFF.